This T cell receptor beta chain was captured in a study of early T cells in non-severe SARS-CoV-2 infection (dated by TCRdb to the early 2020s). Study-wide context: TCR sequencing used bulk RNA from unsorted whole blood, so alpha and beta chains could not be paired. What the study reported, not specific to this receptor: VDJdb matching was skewed toward anti-spike CD8 responses and likely underestimated virus-specific expansions by missing private and CD4 specificities.

This was a case-control study nested in a cohort of healthcare workers in London, UK, who had nasopharyngeal swab PCR tests and blood samples taken every week. Healthcare workers were recruited between 23 and 31 March 2020, during the week of the UK lockdown, and were followed weekly for up to roughly 15 weeks. On this clonotype: Its antigen is currently not known. Per-base qualities were not stored, and no clone one base away is much larger.

Reading the germline V gene (reference sequence) gives CDR1 LNHDA and CDR2 SQIVND. The CDR3 holds 15 amino acids from the cysteine to the phenylalanine. Left in the record is the CDR3 DNA by itself, 45 bases read in frame from the first base. V is pruned by 6 bases and J by 7 bases, leaving 12 bases of the junction without a gene match. The library was obtained by 5' RACE. The listed sequencing device is NextSeq 500. To correct for sequencing error and PCR bias, the TCR library protocol tagged individual cDNA molecules with unique molecular identifiers. Both TCR alpha and beta chains were sequenced, and tight co-correlation was observed between alpha and beta sequence abundances in each sample. The paper's processing steps were these. Decombinator V4 was used to perform V gene, J gene and CDR3 annotation of TCR sequences. Expanded TCRs were defined as changing significantly between any two time points under a Poisson model with p below 0.0001. TCR abundances were normalised to the total number of TCRs sequenced per sample and were expressed as counts per million. MAIT TCRs were defined by TRAV1-2 paired with TRAJ12, TRAJ20 or TRAJ33, and iNKT TCRs by TRAV10 paired with TRAJ18. VDJdb, accessed on 1 November 2021, was searched for TCRs annotated for CMV, EBV and SARS-CoV-2, and TCRs annotated for more than one antigen were excluded. TCRdb reran the public reads through fastp at Q25 and MiXCR, keeping productive beta chains. Rows with a matching CDR3 protein are joined into one entry that keeps the most common DNA and genes. The authors' filters were not applied to this entry. The sample profile shows some 51,000 distinct CDR3 sequences; 14% to 15% of them were found once. Approximately 9.1% of the sample is held by the ten biggest clonotypes.

This TCR derives from an adult who was a healthcare worker with PCR-confirmed SARS-CoV-2 infection or an uninfected control (not recorded which). Sample: whole blood, taken at baseline. The rearranged chain carries TRBV19 and TRBJ2-4, with 7 bases aligning to TRBD2. The CDR3 protein sequence reads: CASRPPGPAGNIQYF. The DNA sequence is given as TGTGCCAGTAGGCCCCCCGGGCCAGCGGGGAACATTCAGTACTTC.